The sequence of this TCR beta chain was determined in a study of beta chain features in type 1 diabetes. Study at large: Sorted cells, 90 million to 120 million in number, were examined across all samples. Study-wide results and caveats: TCRB CDR3 length was moderately but significantly reduced in all four CD4+ subsets of Type 1 diabetes patients. In the patient group, naive, central memory and Treg TCRB repertoires seemed more alike than in the healthy donor group. Using cDNA template may skew counts toward highly expressing activated cells.

Every bit of the isolated RNA underwent reverse transcription, so sequencing read expressed TCRB transcripts. The assay was immunoSEQ multiplex PCR, and TCRdb's table has in-frame clones only and misses some. The profile shows a few hundred thousand clones, approximately 12% of them singletons. Worth noting for this clone: Its antigen is still unknown.

Germline values: CDR1 GTSNPN, CDR2 SVGIG (reference sequence). V lost 4 bases to trimming and J lost 6 bases, with 15 bases between them. There are 14 residues in the CDR3. Based on CD45RO/CCR7/CD25/CD127/CD95/CD27, CD4+ regulatory, stem cell-like memory, naive and central memory cells were sorted. This receptor was obtained from a woman under 30 with type 1 diabetes. This chain links TRBV30 with TRBJ2-2, with D tentatively TRBD2 (5 bases). Source material: naive CD4+ T cells from blood. DNA of the CDR3: TGTGCCTGGACCTCCAGTCAGGACTCCGGGGAGCTGTTTTTT. Its protein product is CAWTSSQDSGELFF.